The sequence of this TCR beta chain was determined in a study of T-cell memory formation after mild COVID-19. Constant-segment primers and 5'RACE yielded cDNA libraries for TCR alpha and TCR beta, each carrying sample barcodes and UMIs. From the 5' RACE reads, TCRdb called clonotypes with MiXCR, one entry per CDR3 protein. The repertoire holds over 450,000 distinct CDR3 sequences, about 20% seen once, with about 12% in the top ten. Trimming removed 1 base at V and 11 bases at J, with 28 bases between. CDR1 and CDR2 (germline): SGHVS, FNYEAQ. CDR3 length equals 18 residues. Study findings and constraints: Clones that contracted from day 15 to 85 were balanced CD4/CD8, while later expanders leaned CD4+. Proof of SARS-CoV-2 specificity was absent for the second-wave clones that crested on day 37.

Worth noting for this clonotype: The antigen remains undetermined.

This rearrangement joins TRBV7-6 to TRBJ2-3; D might be TRBD1 or TRBD2, each matching 5 bases. Source material: PBMCs or a T cell subset sorted from them (not recorded which). The TCR comes from an adult woman who had mild COVID-19 (a few samples of this study predate the infection). Cell type and time point are not known. The CDR3 spells CASSLVAGAGQTNEEQYF. Here the CDR3 DNA reads TGTGCCAGCAGCTTAGTTGCCGGGGCAGGTCAGACGAACGAGGAGCAGTATTTT.